This note documents a single T cell receptor beta chain sequence. Antigen unknown. Germline CDR1 and CDR2: KGHDR and SFDVKD. The CDR3 runs 13 residues. V dropped 1 base and J dropped 5 bases, with 6 bases sitting between them. Study-level points and caveats: Tumor Treg TCRs overlapped most with tumor naive CD4+ cells.

MiXCR, applied by TCRdb to the 5' RACE reads, yields one record per CDR3 protein. Here the sample spans under 7,000 distinct CDR3 sequences, 30% to 35% being singletons. The TCR sequence derives from a female donor with breast cancer. V and J are TRBV24-1 and TRBJ2-3, with D hard to call. Sequencing input: memory CD4+ T cells sorted from a lymph node. The subset is: memory CD4+ T cells, CD4+CD45RO+CD25-. Written as DNA, the CDR3 is TGTGCCACCAGTGATTTTGGGGTAGATACGCAGTATTTT. Encoded protein: CATSDFGVDTQYF.